The text below deals with one T cell receptor beta chain. Participants were aged about 18 to 89 years from approximately 23 US areas. Exposed enrollees encountered a COVID-19 case at some point within 2 weeks before study entry. These data come from a study of blood T cell repertoires in COVID-19. Study-level background: Specimens from acute and convalescent COVID-19 originated in the United States, Italy and Spain.

V lost 5 bases and J lost 2, with 10 bases in between. CDR3 length equals 13 residues. The germline V gene has CDR1 SGHTA and CDR2 FQGNSA. Clones were sequenced by immunoSEQ multiplex PCR, and TCRdb holds only the in-frame ones, with some missing. The top ten clones hold approximately 4.1% of a sample with some 340,000 clones, 90% of them seen once. The V and J genes are TRBV7-2 and TRBJ2-7; the D is unclear. The TCR sequence derives from a woman aged 30 to 39 who had been exposed to COVID-19. Source material: PBMCs or T cells enriched from blood (not recorded which). The CDR3: CASSQDLTYEQYF. Written as DNA, the CDR3 is TGTGCCAGCAGCCAAGACTTGACCTACGAGCAGTACTTC.